This T cell receptor (beta chain) stems from a study of shared clonotypes between healthy human individuals (dated by TCRdb to 2020 to 2021). Background on the whole study: A couple of women and a few men aged 18 to 49 years were included in the cohort. Per donor, three plates each were used for CD4 naive and CD4 memory, two for CD8 naive, and one for CD8 memory. Blood TCR repertoires of four to six healthy adults were deeply sequenced to estimate repertoire size and the extent of clonotype sharing between individuals. To increase sequencing depth and limit assay-specific biases, different laboratories used diverse techniques to prepare libraries and sequence TCR repertoires. Each donor's leukapheresis produced roughly between roughly 0.85 and 10 billion PBMCs. On the study overall, not on this receptor specifically: Estimated clonotype richness was generally larger for naive than for memory subsets. Pairwise subsampling led to the expectation that sequencing depth would affect the degree of clonotype sharing among donors. Compared with non-shared clonotypes, the clonotypes found in all four sorted-subset donors had higher generation probabilities. Across a few donors, about 4.5% of naive CD4, approximately 3.6% of naive CD8, 2% to 2.5% of memory CD4, and 0.4% of memory CD8 clonotypes were shared. Because the study included only a small number of donors, the genetic and exposure-history diversity represented was limited. Incomplete sequencing was indicated by rarefaction of sorted-subset datasets, despite the large sequencing depth. Only blood was sampled, and tissue TCR repertoires likely differ from those in blood.

Using the deep immunoSEQ assay, multiplex PCR amplified TCR CDR3 regions from genomic DNA. For each cell subset, the extracted genomic DNA was distributed evenly across all wells of several immunoSEQ 96-well plates, and each plate served as one replicate. For sorted subsets, around 200 ng genomic DNA, equal to some 28,000 T cell genomes, was loaded into each replicate PCR. Purified libraries were measured with a Qubit 3.0 fluorometer, size-checked on a Bioanalyzer 2100, and measured again with the KAPA Library Quantification kit. Each immunoSEQ 96-well plate was sequenced on its own single-read 150-cycle Illumina NextSeq 550 flow cell. As for the original processing: Because only junctional sequences without quality scores were contained in the immunoSEQ output, filtering matching that applied to full-length reads could not be performed. Sequences were annotated with PyIR, a Python wrapper for IgBLAST v1.9, using IMGT germline references to assign V/J genes and CDR3. Any read was removed if the V/J assignment was weak (E-value above 1e-6), the CDR3 was missing, or the read contained stop codons, out-of-frame junctions, or ambiguous translated residues. V3J clonotypes were defined by identical inferred V gene, J gene, and CDR3 amino acid sequence. Percentage overlap between repertoires was calculated by dividing the number of shared unique clonotypes by the size of the smaller repertoire. RTK rarefaction, the Chao1 estimator, and Recon v2.1 estimates of unobserved clonotypes were used to assess repertoire richness. Generation probabilities for all TCRbeta clonotypes obtained by the gDNA method from a handful of donors were computed using OLGA. The clones in this table, taken by TCRdb from immuneACCESS, are in-frame only. Not every clone is retained; where verified, under half of the shortfall comes from an unresolved V gene, and the cause of the rest is unknown. From that table come the V and J calls and clone size; the DNA was used to work out D and trimming. For this sample the table gives approximately 590,000 clones, of which over 95% were detected only once. The leading ten clones occupy less than 0.13% of the sample.

A note on this clone: The antigen this receptor binds is unknown. Per-nucleotide qualities are absent, and no much larger clonotype sits a single base away.

CD8 naive samples were CD45RO-negative cells positively selected for CCR7, giving a CD45RA+CCR7+ population that excluded TemRA cells. Healthy HIV-negative adults with no recently reported acute infections or vaccinations were included as donors. Only Caucasian adults living in Nashville, Tennessee, USA were represented among the donors. Blood was collected by leukapheresis, and PBMCs were isolated by Ficoll-Histopaque density gradient centrifugation and then cryopreserved in liquid nitrogen vapor phase. Purity and quantity of every magnetically sorted T cell population were checked by analytical flow cytometry. Genomic DNA was isolated from each sorted fraction and quantified by UV absorbance on a Nanodrop 2000c. Specimen: naive CD8+ T cells sorted from blood. The cell subset or site label here, explained by the study, means: CD45RA+CCR7+. This receptor was taken from a woman aged 30 to 39 in good health.

The encoded CDR3 is CASSLGRTDYEQYF. The nucleotide sequence is TGCGCCAGCAGCTTGGGACGTACGGACTACGAGCAGTACTTC. The chain links TRBV5-1 with TRBJ2-7; confidence is insufficient to name the D gene. V and J are truncated by 0 bases and 3 bases respectively, leaving an intervening sequence of 10 bases. The CDR3 goes from the cysteine to the phenylalanine over 14 residues. The sequence is cut down to CDR3 DNA, 42 bases in frame from base 1. Based on the germline V gene, the CDR1 and CDR2 sequences are SGHRS and YFSETQ.